This T cell receptor beta chain comes out of a study of response to subunit inactivated influenza vaccine. General observations from the study: That few new T cells are recruited by each seasonal influenza vaccination was the authors' suggestion.

This CDR3 is built from 13 residues. V lost 6 bases to trimming and J lost 1 base, with 9 bases between them. TCRdb redid the calling of the RT-PCR reads with MiXCR, one entry per CDR3 protein. The sample lists more than 700,000 distinct CDR3 sequences; roughly 20% were seen once. Regarding this clonotype: Its antigen is as yet unknown.

The chain couples TRBV12-3 or TRBV12-4 to TRBJ2-5; the D is unclear. This TCR was recovered from a man aged 45-60 years who received an inactivated influenza vaccine. The material was PBMCs from blood, obtained 5 days after vaccination. CDR3: CASRTHVQETQYF. Written as DNA, the CDR3 is TGTGCCAGCAGGACCCATGTCCAAGAGACCCAGTACTTC.